The 32 T cell receptor beta chains listed next were all sequenced from one sample in a study of CD8 T cells in Susac syndrome. Random hexamers were used to reverse transcribe about 0.45 to 1 ug of RNA. TCRdb reprocessed the immunoSEQ multiplex PCR reads via MiXCR and lists one record per CDR3 protein. Of 150,000 to 200,000 distinct CDR3 sequences in the sample, approximately 92% were seen once. The specimen was CD4+ T cells from PBMCs. These TCRs come from a human donor in good health.

This clonotype was counted only a few times. The chain employs TRBV3-1 and TRBJ1-1; 7 positions agree with TRBD1. Trimming at V came to 7 bases and at J to 1 base, leaving 6 bases not matched to a gene. The CDR3 length is 14 residues. Per germline, CDR1 LGHDT and CDR2 YNNKEL (reference sequence). In DNA form, the CDR3 reads TGTGCCAGCAAACATTGGACAGGGAACACTGAAGCTTTCTTT. It yields the protein CASKHWTGNTEAFF.

The V call is TRBV7-8, the J call TRBJ2-6; D may be TRBD1 (6 bases). V lost 10 bases to trimming and J lost 1 base, with 20 bases between them. The CDR3 contains 17 residues. CDR1 is SGHVS and CDR2 is FQNEAQ in the germline V gene. In DNA, the CDR3 is TGTGCCACTGCAACAGGGATTGTTTCTTCTGGGGCCAACGTCCTGACTTTC. This encodes CATATGIVSSGANVLTF.

This chain joins TRBV7-9 and TRBJ2-3, with TRBD2 matching over 13 bases. The CDR3 totals 16 residues. Germline V gene data show CDR1 as SEHNR and CDR2 as FQNEAQ (reference sequence). The V gene end was trimmed by 5 bases and the J gene end by 6 bases; junction bases not matched to a gene: 8. This CDR3 reads CASSQGLAGTLDTQYF. CDR3 DNA: TGTGCCAGCAGCCAGGGACTAGCGGGGACACTGGATACGCAGTATTTT.

V usage is TRBV7-2 and J usage is TRBJ2-5; D perhaps matches TRBD2 (5 bases). The CDR3 totals 13 residues. Germline CDR1 SGHTA, CDR2 FQGNSA. The ends were cut back, 1 base at V and 7 bases at J, with 10 bases in the middle. CDR3 amino acids: CASSLVLEGTQYF. For the CDR3, the DNA is TGTGCCAGCAGCTTAGTATTAGAGGGGACCCAGTACTTC.

CDR3 bases: TGTGCCAGTAGTATACCGGGCAGGGGTCCTGGAAAACTGTTTTTT. Its protein product is CASSIPGRGPGKLFF. The chain employs TRBV19 and TRBJ1-4, with D perhaps TRBD1 (6 bases). CDR1 is LNHDA and CDR2 is SQIVND in the germline V gene (reference sequence). V was cut by 2 bases and J by 10 bases, with 17 bases left in between. The CDR3 spans 15 residues.

V and J are TRBV5-1 and TRBJ2-2; D may be TRBD1 (5 bases). Germline V gene data show CDR1 as SGHRS and CDR2 as YFSETQ. The CDR3 runs 14 residues. V was pared by 6 bases and J by 5 bases, with 14 bases between. The CDR3 DNA follows: TGCGCCAGCATTGGGGCAGGCCTTACCGGGGAGCTGTTTTTT. Its translation is CASIGAGLTGELFF.

The V and J genes are TRBV12-3 or TRBV12-4 and TRBJ1-2; TRBD1 is a possible D gene (5 bases). This CDR3 region has 15 residues. V was pared by 0 bases and J by 4 bases, with 12 bases between. CDR3 in DNA: TGTGCCAGCAGTTTAGCGGACTCTGGGGGCTATGGCTACACCTTC. It is translated as CASSLADSGGYGYTF.

This chain joins TRBV3-1 and TRBJ2-4, with 7 bases identical to TRBD1. V lost 3 bases, J lost 0 bases, and 17 bases stayed unmatched. CDR1 and CDR2 from the germline V gene are LGHDT and YNNKEL (reference sequence). The CDR3 is 20 amino acids. CDR3 region: CASSQWTGAHQGLAKNIQYF. CDR3 in DNA: TGTGCCAGCAGCCAGTGGACAGGTGCACACCAAGGGTTAGCCAAAAACATTCAGTACTTC.

The chain combines TRBV3-1 with TRBJ1-6, with a tentative D call TRBD1 (6 bases). CDR3 length: 19 residues. The germline V and J ends were trimmed by 4 bases and 0 bases, with 19 bases remaining between them. Germline CDR1 LGHDT, CDR2 YNNKEL (reference sequence). The CDR3 loop is CASSPGGSQHFSYNSPLHF. The DNA of the CDR3 is TGTGCCAGCAGCCCCGGGGGCAGCCAGCACTTCTCCTATAATTCACCCCTCCACTTT.

The V gene is TRBV20-1, the J gene TRBJ1-2; maybe TRBD1 (5 bases). CDR1 is DFQATT, CDR2 SNEGSKA, per germline (reference sequence). Trimming pared 1 base from V and 3 bases from J, leaving 9 bases between. This CDR3 has 13 amino acids. The CDR3 DNA reads TGCAGTGCTAGAGTCGTGACAGACTATGGCTACACCTTC. This gives the protein CSARVVTDYGYTF.

The CDR3 loop reads CATSDTWGRGYTF. Here the CDR3 DNA reads TGTGCCACCAGTGACACGTGGGGTCGTGGCTACACCTTC. The chain recombines TRBV24-1 with TRBJ1-2, with no clear D. Trimming removed 4 bases at V and 7 bases at J, with 12 bases between. The CDR3 totals 13 residues. Germline V gene data show CDR1 as KGHDR and CDR2 as SFDVKD.

The chain combines TRBV30 with TRBJ1-3; D unresolved. The CDR3 extends over 14 amino acids. Germline-derived CDR1 and CDR2 are GTSNPN and SVGIG (reference sequence). V dropped 2 bases and J dropped 4 bases, with 12 bases sitting between them. CDR3 protein: CAWSSGAWGNTIYF. Here the CDR3 DNA reads TGTGCCTGGAGTTCGGGAGCGTGGGGAAACACCATATATTTT. The whole variable domain, filled in from reference TRBV30 and TRBJ1-3, reads SQTIHQWPATLVQPVGSPLSLECTVEGTSNPNLYWYRQAAGRGLQLLFYSVGIGQISSEVPQNLSASRPQDRQFILSSKKLLLSDSGFYLCAWSSGAWGNTIYFGEGSWLTVV.

The chain joins TRBV5-4 to TRBJ1-1, with D tentatively TRBD1 (5 bases). Germline-derived CDR1 and CDR2 are SGHNT and YYREEE (reference sequence). The CDR3 length is 14 residues. V was trimmed by 3 bases and J by 4 bases, leaving 13 bases between them. DNA of the CDR3: TGTGCCAGCAGCTCGGGAGCCGGGGGCACTGAAGCTTTCTTT. As protein: CASSSGAGGTEAFF.

This chain connects TRBV4-2 to TRBJ1-5; D is undetermined. Trimming shortened V by 0 bases and J by 0 bases, and 12 bases separated the two germline ends. In germline, CDR1 is LGHNA, CDR2 YNFKEQ. The CDR3 covers 17 residues. CDR3 nucleotide sequence: TGTGCCAGCAGCCAAGATGGTTGGACCCCTAGCAATCAGCCCCAGCATTTT. Its protein product is CASSQDGWTPSNQPQHF.

The rearrangement joins TRBV2 to TRBJ1-1; unclear D gene. Germline V gene sequence: CDR1 SNHLY, CDR2 FYNNEI. The CDR3 has 13 residues. The ends were cut back, 2 bases at V and 6 bases at J, with 10 bases in the middle. The CDR3 region has the DNA TGTGCCAGCAGTGAAAGTGTCGGTTCTGAAGCTTTCTTT. Translating gives CASSESVGSEAFF.

Only one count was recorded for this clonotype. V usage is TRBV18 and J usage is TRBJ2-7; D unclear. V gave up 5 bases and J gave up 3 bases, with 11 bases separating them. The CDR3 length is 13 residues. Germline lookup yields CDR1 KGHSH and CDR2 LQKENI. In DNA, the CDR3 is TGTGCCAGCTCATCTGGGTCCTTCTACGAGCAGTACTTC. The encoded protein is CASSSGSFYEQYF. The full variable domain, in which reference TRBV18 and TRBJ2-7 provide the parts outside the CDR3, is NAGVMQNPRHLVRRRGQEARLRCSPMKGHSHVYWYRQLPEEGLKFMVYLQKENIIDESGMPKERFSAEFPKEGPSILRIQQVVRGDSAAYFCASSSGSFYEQYFGPGTRLTVT.

This clonotype has only one observation. This chain joins TRBV7-2 and TRBJ2-1; the D is unclear. V was clipped by 0 bases and J by 5 bases, with 8 bases between them. Germline V CDR1 and CDR2: SGHTA, FQGNSA. This CDR3 has 14 residues. CDR3 sequence (DNA): TGTGCCAGCAGCTTAGCTTGGGATGACAATGAGCAGTTCTTC. Its protein product is CASSLAWDDNEQFF.

The J gene is TRBJ2-2, the V gene TRBV7-6, with D perhaps matching TRBD2 (5 bases). V was cut by 3 bases and J by 3 bases, with 14 bases left in between. The CDR3 consists of 16 residues. Germline CDR1 is SGHVS and CDR2 is FNYEAQ. This CDR3 is CASSLGSRGYTGELFF. CDR3 coding DNA: TGTGCCAGCAGCTTGGGTTCCCGGGGTTACACCGGGGAGCTGTTTTTT.

This chain joins TRBV5-6 and TRBJ1-2; 7 bases are shared with TRBD1. This CDR3 region has 13 residues. V was pared by 0 bases and J by 8 bases, with 4 bases of the junction left unmatched. The germline V gene has CDR1 SGHDT and CDR2 YYEEEE. CDR3 nucleotide sequence: TGTGCCAGCAGCTTGGTCCAGGGGGAGGGCTACACCTTC. This gives the protein CASSLVQGEGYTF.

The gene calls are TRBV7-9 and TRBJ1-2, with D possibly matching TRBD1 (5 bases). The CDR3 runs to 17 residues. The germline V gene encodes CDR1 SEHNR and CDR2 FQNEAQ (reference sequence). The germline V and J ends were trimmed by 3 bases and 3 bases, with 20 bases remaining between them. CDR3 nucleotides: TGTGCCAGCAGCTTGACAACGGGGGAATTCGGTCACTATGGCTACACCTTC. It yields the protein CASSLTTGEFGHYGYTF.

V and J are TRBV2 and TRBJ1-2, with a possible D match to TRBD1 (5 bases). Per germline, CDR1 SNHLY and CDR2 FYNNEI. The V and J ends lost 1 base and 8 bases respectively, with 14 bases between them. The CDR3 loop spans 14 amino acids. The CDR3 DNA reads TGTGCCAGCAGTGAAGGACAGATCCAGCCCGGCTACACCTTC. Its protein is CASSEGQIQPGYTF.

V usage is TRBV3-1 and J usage is TRBJ1-5; 7 positions match TRBD1. The CDR3 contains 14 residues. V trimming: 3 bases; J trimming: 9 bases; junction bases outside the gene matches: 8. Looked up from germline, CDR1 is LGHDT and CDR2 is YNNKEL (reference sequence). The CDR3 DNA is TGTGCCAGCAGCCATTCCACAGGGGACGGGCCCCAGCATTTT. Protein sequence: CASSHSTGDGPQHF.

The V gene is TRBV12-3 or TRBV12-4, the J gene TRBJ1-1, with 8 bases that match TRBD1. CDR3 length: 15 amino acids. V lost 7 bases, J lost 5 bases, and 12 bases stayed unmatched. The CDR3, as DNA: TGTGCCAGCACCCTAACGGACAGGGTATTAACTGAAGCTTTCTTT. It specifies CASTLTDRVLTEAFF.

The chain joins TRBV10-2 to TRBJ1-5; D is ambiguous. Germline V gene data show CDR1 as WSHSY and CDR2 as SAAADI. This CDR3 is built from 13 residues. Between the trimmed V and J ends, which lost 3 bases and 4 bases, there was a span of 7 bases. CDR3 loop: CASSEVGNQPQHF. CDR3 nucleotide sequence: TGCGCCAGCAGTGAAGTGGGGAATCAGCCCCAGCATTTT.

This rearrangement joins TRBV12-3 or TRBV12-4 to TRBJ2-1, with 8 positions matching TRBD2. J was trimmed by 4 bases and V by 5 bases; bases with no gene match: 7. CDR3 length: 15 amino acids. DNA for the CDR3: TGTGCCAGCAGTCCCCAGGCGGGGGGATACAATGAGCAGTTCTTC. This gives the protein CASSPQAGGYNEQFF.

The genes are TRBV5-1 and TRBJ2-6; D perhaps matches TRBD2 (6 bases). Trimming pared 4 bases from V and 0 bases from J, leaving 8 bases between. In germline, CDR1 is SGHRS, CDR2 YFSETQ. The length of the CDR3 is 15 residues. The CDR3 sequence is CASSLEGSGANVLTF. In DNA, the CDR3 is TGCGCCAGCAGCCTGGAGGGCTCTGGGGCCAACGTCCTGACTTTC.

The chain couples TRBV6-4 to TRBJ2-3, with 10 bases matching TRBD2. Germline values: CDR1 MRHNA, CDR2 SNTAGT. The CDR3 length is 15 residues. The ends lost 2 bases at V and 5 bases at J; junction bases unmatched: 4. Here the CDR3 reads CASSDRWTSGDTQYF. The CDR3 coding sequence is TGTGCCAGCAGTGACCGCTGGACTAGCGGAGATACGCAGTATTTT.

The J gene is TRBJ2-3, the V gene TRBV2, with D uncertain. This CDR3 is built from 14 residues. CDR1 and CDR2 (germline): SNHLY, FYNNEI. V lost 2 bases to trimming and J lost 2 bases, with 8 bases between them. CDR3 nucleotide sequence: TGTGCCAGCAGTGAAAGTACGGACACAGATACGCAGTATTTT. This sequence encodes CASSESTDTDTQYF.

The chain links TRBV10-3 to TRBJ2-3; D is unresolved. Germline V gives CDR1 ENHRY, CDR2 SYGVKD. The V end was cut by 6 bases, the J end by 5 bases, with 9 bases between. The CDR3 runs 12 residues. CDR3 amino acids: CAISPRQDTQYF. Written as DNA, the CDR3 is TGTGCCATCAGCCCTCGGCAAGATACGCAGTATTTT.

This clonotype was detected only once. V usage is TRBV5-1 and J usage is TRBJ2-2; possibly TRBD1 for D (5 bases). The CDR3 loop spans 16 amino acids. Germline V gene data show CDR1 as SGHRS and CDR2 as YFSETQ. The V end was cut by 4 bases, the J end by 3 bases, with 16 bases between. In nucleotides, the CDR3 is TGCGCCAGCAGCGCCGCAGGGTCCTTGGACACCGGGGAGCTGTTTTTT. Protein: CASSAAGSLDTGELFF.

J is TRBJ1-1 and V is TRBV5-1; tentative D call: TRBD1 (5 bases). V lost 2 bases and J lost 3, with 14 bases in between. The germline V gene has CDR1 SGHRS and CDR2 YFSETQ. This CDR3 has 15 residues. The CDR3 sequence is CASSFQGVGDTEAFF. Written as DNA, the CDR3 is TGCGCCAGCAGCTTCCAGGGTGTCGGGGACACTGAAGCTTTCTTT. Variable domain in full (rest from reference TRBV5-1 and TRBJ1-1): KAGVTQTPRYLIKTRGQQVTLSCSPISGHRSVSWYQQTPGQGLQFLFEYFSETQRNKGNFPGRFSGRQFSNSRSEMNVSTLELGDSALYLCASSFQGVGDTEAFFGQGTRLTVV.

The sample holds one count of this clonotype. V is TRBV20-1 and J is TRBJ1-2; no clear D. CDR1 is DFQATT, CDR2 SNEGSKA, per germline (reference sequence). Trimming removed 4 bases from V and 2 bases from J, with 8 bases in between. The CDR3 consists of 12 residues. The CDR3 loop reads CSATLTNYGYTF. The CDR3 DNA reads as TGCAGTGCTACCCTGACGAACTATGGCTACACCTTC.